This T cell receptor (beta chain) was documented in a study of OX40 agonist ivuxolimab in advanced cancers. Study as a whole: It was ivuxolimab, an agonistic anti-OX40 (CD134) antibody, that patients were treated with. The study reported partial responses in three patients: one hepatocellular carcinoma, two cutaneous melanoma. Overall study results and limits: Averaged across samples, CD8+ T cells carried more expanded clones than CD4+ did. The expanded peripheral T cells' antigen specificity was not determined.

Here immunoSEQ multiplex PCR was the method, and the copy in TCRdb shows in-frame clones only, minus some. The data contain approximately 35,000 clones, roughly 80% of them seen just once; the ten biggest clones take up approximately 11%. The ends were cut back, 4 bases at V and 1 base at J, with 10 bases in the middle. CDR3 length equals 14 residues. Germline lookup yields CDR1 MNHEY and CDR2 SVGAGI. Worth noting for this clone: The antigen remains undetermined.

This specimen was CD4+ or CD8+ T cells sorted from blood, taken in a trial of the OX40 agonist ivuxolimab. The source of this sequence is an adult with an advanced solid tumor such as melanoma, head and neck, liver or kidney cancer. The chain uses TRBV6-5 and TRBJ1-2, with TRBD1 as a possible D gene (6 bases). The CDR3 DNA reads TGTGCCAGCAGTTTAACAGGGAGTAACTATGGCTACACCTTC. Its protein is CASSLTGSNYGYTF.